The rows below give T cell receptor beta chains drawn from one sample of a study of cytomegalovirus exposure and HLA in healthy donors. Clones were sequenced by immunoSEQ multiplex PCR, and TCRdb holds only the in-frame ones, with some missing. The table records about 130,000 clones, approximately 80% of them present only once. What was sequenced was PBMCs. These receptors came from a man between 45 and 60 years old in good health and CMV-seronegative. Each CDR3 is given with its conserved first and last residue. A D gene is named only where the DNA matches it firmly. A row's size may be missing; if present it is once, few, many or a size class.

D gene: -; J gene: TRBJ2-7; clone size: -; CDR3 length: 11; V gene: TRBV20-1; CDR3 DNA: TGCAGTGCGATCGACAGCTACGAGCAGTACTTC; CDR3 protein: CSAIDSYEQYF
D gene: -; J gene: TRBJ1-1; clone size: -; CDR3 length: 15; V gene: TRBV18; CDR3 DNA: TGTGCCAGCTCAACTGGAGGGGCAAGGTACACTGAAGCTTTCTTT; CDR3 protein: CASSTGGARYTEAFF
D gene: -; J gene: TRBJ1-5; clone size: -; CDR3 length: 15; V gene: TRBV10-3; CDR3 DNA: TGTGCCATCAGTGAGGGAGGGGCTGGCAATCAGCCCCAGCATTTT; CDR3 protein: CAISEGGAGNQPQHF
D gene: TRBD2; J gene: TRBJ2-2; clone size: -; CDR3 length: 19; V gene: TRBV4-2; CDR3 DNA: TGTGCCAGCAGCCACGGACTAGCGGGGGGGCTAATGAACACCGGGGAGCTGTTTTTT; CDR3 protein: CASSHGLAGGLMNTGELFF
D gene: TRBD2; J gene: TRBJ2-3; clone size: -; CDR3 length: 15; V gene: TRBV19; CDR3 DNA: TGTGCCAGTACCCCCCGGGACTACGGCACAGATACGCAGTATTTT; CDR3 protein: CASTPRDYGTDTQYF
D gene: TRBD1; J gene: TRBJ1-1; clone size: -; CDR3 length: 15; V gene: TRBV30; CDR3 DNA: TGTGCCTGGAGCGCAAAGACAGGGGGGCGCCTTGAAGCTTTCTTT; CDR3 protein: CAWSAKTGGRLEAFF
D gene: -; J gene: TRBJ1-2; clone size: -; CDR3 length: 14; V gene: TRBV27; CDR3 DNA: TGTGCCAGCAGTTTAAATGGGGACTACTATGGCTACACCTTC; CDR3 protein: CASSLNGDYYGYTF
D gene: -; J gene: TRBJ2-2; clone size: -; CDR3 length: 15; V gene: TRBV27; CDR3 DNA: TGTGCCAGCAGTCCCCGACAGGATGACACCGGGGAGCTGTTTTTT; CDR3 protein: CASSPRQDDTGELFF
D gene: -; J gene: TRBJ1-2; clone size: -; CDR3 length: 13; V gene: TRBV6-5; CDR3 DNA: TGTGCCAGCAGTGATCCAGGGCGGCGGGGCTACACCTTC; CDR3 protein: CASSDPGRRGYTF
D gene: TRBD2; J gene: TRBJ2-1; clone size: -; CDR3 length: 16; V gene: TRBV5-1; CDR3 DNA: TGCGCCAGCAGCCTGACCCTTAGCGGGGGCCCCAATGAGCAGTTCTTC; CDR3 protein: CASSLTLSGGPNEQFF
D gene: -; J gene: TRBJ2-7; clone size: -; CDR3 length: 16; V gene: TRBV2; CDR3 DNA: TGTGCCAGCAGTGAAGCGAGTAACAGGGTAGCCTACGAGCAGTACTTC; CDR3 protein: CASSEASNRVAYEQYF
D gene: TRBD2; J gene: TRBJ2-7; clone size: -; CDR3 length: 16; V gene: TRBV2; CDR3 DNA: TGTGCCAGCAGTAAAGGGACTAGCGGACGAGTTTACGAGCAGTACTTC; CDR3 protein: CASSKGTSGRVYEQYF
D gene: TRBD1; J gene: TRBJ2-2; clone size: -; CDR3 length: 14; V gene: TRBV7-8; CDR3 DNA: TGTGCCAGCAGCTTAGGAGGGGGCGCTGGGGAGCTGTTTTTT; CDR3 protein: CASSLGGGAGELFF
D gene: TRBD2; J gene: TRBJ2-1; clone size: -; CDR3 length: 15; V gene: TRBV27; CDR3 DNA: TGTGCCAGCAGTATACTAGCGGGGGGACACAATGAGCAGTTCTTC; CDR3 protein: CASSILAGGHNEQFF
D gene: TRBD2; J gene: TRBJ2-1; clone size: once; CDR3 length: 14; V gene: TRBV2; CDR3 DNA: TGTGCCAGCAGGTCTAGCGGGGGGTTCGATGAGCAGTTCTTC; CDR3 protein: CASRSSGGFDEQFF
D gene: TRBD1; J gene: TRBJ1-3; clone size: -; CDR3 length: 15; V gene: TRBV27; CDR3 DNA: TGTGCCAGCAGTTTGAACAGGGGGCAAGGAAACACCATATATTTT; CDR3 protein: CASSLNRGQGNTIYF
D gene: TRBD1; J gene: TRBJ1-1; clone size: -; CDR3 length: 12; V gene: TRBV7-9; CDR3 DNA: TGTGCCAGCAGCCTAGGGACAGGTGAAGCTTTCTTT; CDR3 protein: CASSLGTGEAFF
D gene: TRBD1; J gene: TRBJ2-7; clone size: -; CDR3 length: 15; V gene: TRBV5-4; CDR3 DNA: TGTGCCAGCAGCCACGGACAGGCAAGCTCCTACGAGCAGTACTTC; CDR3 protein: CASSHGQASSYEQYF
D gene: TRBD1; J gene: TRBJ1-5; clone size: -; CDR3 length: 14; V gene: TRBV5-5; CDR3 DNA: TGTGCCAGCATGGAGGGGACAGGGGGACAGCCCCAGCATTTT; CDR3 protein: CASMEGTGGQPQHF
D gene: -; J gene: TRBJ1-2; clone size: -; CDR3 length: 16; V gene: TRBV6-5; CDR3 DNA: TGTGCCAGCAGTTACCGGCCGCGGGGAGGGGTCTATGGCTACACCTTC; CDR3 protein: CASSYRPRGGVYGYTF
D gene: -; J gene: TRBJ1-2; clone size: -; CDR3 length: 14; V gene: TRBV6-1; CDR3 DNA: TGTGCCAGCAGGCCTAGCGGAGTACGCTATGGCTACACCTTC; CDR3 protein: CASRPSGVRYGYTF
D gene: TRBD2; J gene: TRBJ2-5; clone size: -; CDR3 length: 16; V gene: TRBV4-1; CDR3 DNA: TGCGCCAGCAGCCCCCAGACTAGCGGGGGCCAAGAGACCCAGTACTTC; CDR3 protein: CASSPQTSGGQETQYF
D gene: -; J gene: TRBJ1-1; clone size: -; CDR3 length: 13; V gene: TRBV2; CDR3 DNA: TGTGCCAGCAGAACGGGGGGGGACACTGAAGCTTTCTTT; CDR3 protein: CASRTGGDTEAFF
D gene: -; J gene: TRBJ2-6; clone size: -; CDR3 length: 15; V gene: TRBV7-2; CDR3 DNA: TGTGCCAGCAGGCCAAGGGGGAGAGGGGCCAACGTCCTGACTTTC; CDR3 protein: CASRPRGRGANVLTF